These 12 T cell receptor beta chains came from one sample sequenced in a study of human T cells and chemical hapten exposure. TCRdb reprocessed the RACE reads via MiXCR and lists one record per CDR3 protein. The sample includes 30,000 to 40,000 distinct CDR3 sequences, around 9.5% of them seen just once. Time point reported: patch test 3, about 24 weeks after DPC sensitization. Described treatment: therapeutic diphenylcyclopropenone sensitization with weekly scalp DPC. Blood, whole and unfractionated, served as the source for total RNA extraction. The sequencing here drew on whole blood, taken in connection with sensitization to the hapten diphenylcyclopropenone (DPC). The receptors were gathered from a man in his forties or fifties with alopecia areata. Some clones in this sample may be carry-over from other donors' samples.

This clonotype has ten or more counts. The J gene is TRBJ2-1, the V gene TRBV7-2, with 7 bases that match TRBD2. The CDR3 length is 16 residues. The V gene's germline CDR1 is SGHTA and CDR2 FQGNSA. V dropped 1 base and J dropped 2; count of bases not matched to a gene: 5. The DNA of the CDR3 is TGTGCCAGCAGCTTAGAGCTGACTAGCCCCTACAATGAGCAGTTCTTC. Translating it yields CASSLELTSPYNEQFF.

The sample holds a few counts of this clonotype. The chain combines TRBV7-2 with TRBJ2-7; D is perhaps TRBD2 (6 bases). CDR1 and CDR2 from the germline V gene are SGHTA and FQGNSA. The germline V and J ends were trimmed by 5 bases and 4 bases, with 18 bases remaining between them. This CDR3 is built from 15 residues. Written as DNA, the CDR3 is TGTGCCAGCAGCCTACGGGTCGGGAGCGGGTACGAGCAGTACTTC. It is translated as CASSLRVGSGYEQYF.

The V gene is TRBV7-2, the J gene TRBJ1-2; 9 bases are shared with TRBD1. The length of the CDR3 is 14 residues. V was pared by 5 bases and J by 4 bases, with 5 bases of the junction left unmatched. Germline CDR1 is SGHTA and CDR2 is FQGNSA. DNA of the CDR3: TGTGCCAGCAGCCCTCCGACAGGGGGCTATGGCTACACCTTC. This codes for CASSPPTGGYGYTF.

This clonotype was seen a few times. The rearrangement uses TRBV10-3 and TRBJ2-7; D remains unclear. The CDR3 is 13 residues long. Germline V gives CDR1 ENHRY, CDR2 SYGVKD. Trimming pared 1 base from V and 4 bases from J, leaving 8 bases between. CDR3 DNA: TGTGCCATCAGTGAGTGGGCTAATTACGAGCAGTACTTC. Amino acid sequence: CAISEWANYEQYF.

The chain links TRBV6-4 to TRBJ1-2, with D possibly matching TRBD1 (6 bases). CDR3 length: 15 amino acids. Trimming removed 6 bases at V and 6 bases at J, with 20 bases between. CDR1 and CDR2 from the germline V gene are MRHNA and SNTAGT. DNA of the CDR3: TGTGCCAGCAGCCCCGAACAGGGAACCCTTCATGGCTACACCTTC. It specifies CASSPEQGTLHGYTF.

This clonotype was seen a few times. J is TRBJ2-5 and V is TRBV29-1, with D tentatively TRBD1 (6 bases). The V gene lost 5 bases and the J gene lost 7 bases, with 14 bases spanning the gap. In germline, CDR1 is SQVTM, CDR2 ANQGSEA. The CDR3 is made up of 12 amino acids. The CDR3 spells CSVRTDRGTQYF. The CDR3 region has the DNA TGCAGCGTTAGGACAGACCGAGGGACCCAGTACTTC.

Ten or more counts support this clonotype. The chain couples TRBV6-5 to TRBJ2-7; TRBD2 aligns across 10 bases. V shed 5 bases, J shed 0 bases, and the junction held 7 bases outside the gene matches. The CDR3 totals 16 residues. The V gene's germline CDR1 is MNHEY and CDR2 SVGAGI. The CDR3 DNA is TGTGCCAGCAGTCTGCAAGCGGGAGGGCCCTCCTACGAGCAGTACTTC. Amino acids: CASSLQAGGPSYEQYF.

This clonotype appeared many times. V usage is TRBV2 and J usage is TRBJ1-1; D ambiguous. The CDR3 consists of 15 residues. CDR1 SNHLY and CDR2 FYNNEI come from the germline V gene. The V end lost 1 base, the J end lost 8 bases, and 17 bases lay between the germline ends. The CDR3: CASSEGGNGRAEAFF. Here the CDR3 DNA reads TGTGCCAGCAGTGAAGGCGGCAACGGGAGAGCGGAAGCTTTCTTT. The complete variable domain, with remaining parts taken from reference TRBV2 and TRBJ1-1, reads EPEVTQTPSHQVTQMGQEVILRCVPISNHLYFYWYRQILGQKVEFLVSFYNNEISEKSEIFDDQFSVERPDGSNFTLKIRSTKLEDSAMYFCASSEGGNGRAEAFFGQGTRLTVV.

The chain is built from TRBV6-2 or TRBV6-3 and TRBJ1-5; no clear D. CDR1 is MNHEY and CDR2 is SVGEGT in the germline V gene. Trimming took 0 bases from V and 0 from J, leaving 9 bases between them. This CDR3 is built from 16 residues. CDR3 sequence (DNA): TGTGCCAGCAGTTACTCGTTGAGTTATAGCAATCAGCCCCAGCATTTT. It translates to CASSYSLSYSNQPQHF.

This clonotype was seen at least ten times. This chain links TRBV28 with TRBJ2-3; 8 bases match TRBD2. This CDR3 spans 16 amino acids. From germline, CDR1 is MDHEN and CDR2 SYDVKM. The J segment lost 4 bases and the V segment lost 4 bases, leaving 10 bases of the junction unmatched. CDR3 protein: CASSSPGTRSSDTQYF. The CDR3 DNA is TGTGCCAGCAGTTCCCCCGGGACTAGGTCTTCAGATACGCAGTATTTT.

The CDR3: CASRAIRARSTGELFF. CDR3 DNA sequence: TGTGCCAGCAGAGCTATAAGGGCGAGGAGCACCGGGGAGCTGTTTTTT. This chain joins TRBV7-9 and TRBJ2-2, with D hard to call. The V end lost 6 bases, the J end lost 4 bases, and 18 bases lay between the germline ends. In germline, CDR1 is SEHNR, CDR2 FQNEAQ (reference sequence). This CDR3 contains 16 residues.

This clonotype has only a few counts. CDR3 DNA: TGCGCCAGCAGCCTAGATCTTTACAGGTACAATGAGCAGTTCTTC. It specifies CASSLDLYRYNEQFF. The chain uses TRBV4-1 and TRBJ2-1, with TRBD1 as a possible D gene (5 bases). Germline V gene lookup returns CDR1 MGHRA and CDR2 YSYEKL. Trimming shortened V by 4 bases and J by 4 bases, and 14 bases separated the two germline ends. The CDR3 has 15 amino acids.